The clone carrying this T cell receptor beta chain was seen a few times. What it binds is not known. The data are from a study of CD8 T cells in ankylosing spondylitis. General study results and limits: Among TCR beta sequences, a motif of eight highly homologous variants appeared characteristic of ankylosing spondylitis blood. Reportedly, disease-linked clones are significantly enriched in ankylosing spondylitis patients' matched synovial fluid.

Trimming left V 0 bases short and J 5 bases short, with 11 bases between. CDR1 and CDR2 (germline): SGHRS, YFSETQ. The length of the CDR3 is 14 residues. By quantitative 5'-RACE with molecular barcodes, the TCR beta libraries were made. Via MiXCR, TCRdb re-called the 5' RACE reads, giving one row per CDR3 protein. The sample yields 35,000 to 40,000 distinct CDR3 sequences, more than 15% seen once. The chain links TRBV5-1 to TRBJ1-1; D is possibly TRBD1 (6 bases). The source material was blood. The clonotype originates from a male donor with ankylosing spondylitis or in good health (not recorded which). The CDR3 sequence: CASSLVQGRTEAFF. CDR3 bases: TGCGCCAGCAGCTTGGTGCAGGGGAGGACTGAAGCTTTCTTT.